These 5 T cell receptor beta chains were all obtained from the same sample, sequenced in a study of blood T cell repertoires in COVID-19. Sequencing used immunoSEQ multiplex PCR; TCRdb keeps in-frame clones, though not all of them. The data show 170,000 or so clones, 84% seen once. The sequencing input was peripheral blood. The receptors stem from a man aged 18 to 30 with active or convalescent COVID-19.

This sequence joins TRBV11-2 and TRBJ2-3; D is unresolved. The CDR3 has 11 amino acids. Trimming stripped 5 bases from V and 7 bases from J, with 7 bases between. Germline-derived CDR1 and CDR2 are SGHAT and FQNNGV. The CDR3 here is CASSQQNTQYF. The CDR3 DNA reads TGTGCCAGCAGCCAACAAAATACGCAGTATTTT.

This clone has a single count. The chain recombines TRBV12-5 with TRBJ2-2; 13 bases match TRBD2. There are 16 residues in the CDR3. The germline V gene has CDR1 LGHNT and CDR2 FRNRAP. V trimming: 6 bases; J trimming: 3 bases; junction bases outside the gene matches: 4. For the CDR3, the DNA is TGTGCTAGTGGCCGCGGGACTAGCGGGGACACCGGGGAGCTGTTTTTT. Protein: CASGRGTSGDTGELFF. Supplemented by reference TRBV12-5 and TRBJ2-2, the full variable domain reads DARVTQTPRHKVTEMGQEVTMRCQPILGHNTVFWYRQTMMQGLELLAYFRNRAPLDDSGMPKDRFSAEMPDATLATLKIQPSEPRDSAVYFCASGRGTSGDTGELFFGEGSRLTVL.

This chain links TRBV5-1 with TRBJ1-1, with 7 bases lining up with TRBD1. The germline V gene encodes CDR1 SGHRS and CDR2 YFSETQ. The CDR3 length is 16 residues. The V gene end was trimmed by 0 bases and the J gene end by 0 bases; junction bases not matched to a gene: 5. As DNA, the CDR3 is TGCGCCAGCAGCTTGGGACAGGGAAGGATGAACACTGAAGCTTTCTTT. Protein sequence: CASSLGQGRMNTEAFF.

This clone was found once. The chain links TRBV19 to TRBJ2-5; a weak D match, TRBD1 (6 bases). This CDR3 has 13 amino acids. CDR1 is LNHDA, CDR2 SQIVND, per germline (reference sequence). Trimming removed 9 bases from V and 4 bases from J, with 15 bases in between. Here the CDR3 DNA reads TGTGCCAGCAAGAGCAGGGGCGGAGAGACCCAGTACTTC. Encoded protein: CASKSRGGETQYF. The full variable domain, with the rest looked up from reference TRBV19 and TRBJ2-5, is DGGITQSPKYLFRKEGQNVTLSCEQNLNHDAMYWYRQDPGQGLRLIYYSQIVNDFQKGDIAEGYSVSREKKESFPLTVTSAQKNPTAFYLCASKSRGGETQYFGPGTRLLVL.

The chain couples TRBV19 to TRBJ1-3; TRBD1 agrees at 7 bases. The J segment lost 4 bases and the V segment lost 6 bases, leaving 3 bases of the junction unmatched. Germline V gene data show CDR1 as LNHDA and CDR2 as SQIVND (reference sequence). The CDR3 extends over 13 amino acids. The CDR3 DNA reads TGTGCCAGTAGAAGGACAGGAGGAAACACCATATATTTT. Its protein is CASRRTGGNTIYF.